Included here is one T cell receptor beta chain sequence, with context. The antigen remains unidentified. MiXCR, run by TCRdb on the reads, gives a single entry per CDR3 protein. The data show about 740,000 distinct CDR3 sequences, around 35% seen once. This sample is part of a study of T cell repertoires in cytomegalovirus infection. Per the germline V gene, CDR1 is DFQATT and CDR2 is SNEGSKA (reference sequence). The CDR3 covers 17 residues. The germline V and J ends were trimmed by 6 bases and 0 bases, with 21 bases remaining between them. The sample here was cultured PBMCs, taken from culture after CMV antigen stimulation. This receptor was identified in a human donor in good health (CMV status not recorded). Some clones in this sample may be carry-over from other donors' samples. The chain carries TRBV20-1 and TRBJ1-5; TRBD1 might be the D (6 bases). CDR3 sequence reads: CSAPSPRDTDSNQPQHF. CDR3 sequence (DNA): TGCAGTGCCCCGAGCCCCCGGGACACAGATAGCAATCAGCCCCAGCATTTT.